These 18 T cell receptor beta chains share one sample of origin, sequenced in a study of T cell responses to AZD1222 COVID-19 vaccine. Repertoires were generated with immunoSEQ multiplex PCR, while TCRdb's copy carries only in-frame clones and drops some. The profile shows 130,000 or so clones, about 82% of them singletons. The sequencing here drew on peripheral blood, taken on day 0 of AZD1222 vaccination. Receptor source: an adult in good health.

V is TRBV6-4 and J is TRBJ2-1; D ambiguous. Per the germline V gene, CDR1 is MRHNA and CDR2 is SNTAGT. The V gene lost 5 bases and the J gene lost 6 bases, with 17 bases spanning the gap. The CDR3 covers 15 residues. The chain's CDR3 is CASSQTWVKGNEQFF. The CDR3 DNA reads TGTGCCAGCAGTCAAACTTGGGTAAAGGGCAATGAGCAGTTCTTC.

About this clone: The junction shows a germline mismatch at one end, possibly a read error. The same CDR3 can be traced to other DNA sequences in this sample. The chain uses TRBV6-2 or TRBV6-3 and TRBJ2-5; the D is unclear. The V gene's germline CDR1 is MNHEY and CDR2 SVGEGT. The CDR3 runs to 14 residues. In nucleotides, the CDR3 is TGTGCCAGCAGTTACAGGGTAGAGCAAGAAACCCAGTACTTC. Protein product: CASSYRVEQETQYF.

This clone was counted once. J is TRBJ2-3 and V is TRBV6-4; the D is unclear. This CDR3 spans 11 amino acids. CDR1 is MRHNA, CDR2 SNTAGT, per germline. Trimming took off 0 bases at V and 9 bases at J, with 4 bases between the two ends. The CDR3, as DNA: TGTGCCAGCAGTGACTCGGGGACGCAGTATTTT. As protein: CASSDSGTQYF.

The rearrangement links TRBV6-5 to TRBJ1-1; D ambiguous. This CDR3 comprises 15 residues. V lost 7 bases and J lost 1, with 16 bases in between. Germline V lookup: CDR1 MNHEY, CDR2 SVGAGI. The CDR3 reads CASNGFGWGNTEAFF. The CDR3, as DNA: TGTGCCAGCAACGGTTTCGGGTGGGGGAACACTGAAGCTTTCTTT.

This clone appeared once. The rearrangement links TRBV5-1 to TRBJ1-1; 7 nucleotides align to TRBD1. CDR3 length equals 15 residues. From germline, CDR1 is SGHRS and CDR2 YFSETQ. The V gene end was trimmed by 0 bases and the J gene end by 3 bases; junction bases not matched to a gene: 5. The CDR3 bases are TGCGCCAGCAGCTTGGGAGGTCAGGGGGACACTGAAGCTTTCTTT. Amino acids: CASSLGGQGDTEAFF.

This sequence joins TRBV27 and TRBJ1-5, with TRBD1 matching 7 bases. CDR3 length: 14 amino acids. Germline loops: CDR1 MNHEY, CDR2 SMNVEV (reference sequence). Losses at the gene ends were 6 bases for V and 2 bases for J; bases not matched to a gene: 4. CDR3 amino acids: CASRRTGGNQPQHF. The CDR3 DNA reads TGTGCCAGCAGGAGAACAGGGGGCAATCAGCCCCAGCATTTT.

The rearrangement joins TRBV5-4 to TRBJ2-5, with TRBD2 matching over 9 bases. CDR3 length equals 15 residues. Germline V gene sequence: CDR1 SGHNT, CDR2 YYREEE (reference sequence). After removal of 4 bases from V and 1 base from J, the junction contained 5 bases not matched to a gene. The CDR3 here is CASSVAGVLQETQYF. CDR3 coding DNA: TGTGCCAGCAGCGTAGCGGGAGTACTCCAAGAGACCCAGTACTTC.

V gene TRBV28 combines with J gene TRBJ2-7; D is undetermined. The CDR3 extends over 15 amino acids. The V end was cut by 3 bases, the J end by 3 bases, with 15 bases between. CDR1 MDHEN and CDR2 SYDVKM come from the germline V gene. The CDR3 coding sequence is TGTGCCAGCAGTTTTGGCTACGGTGAAGACTACGAGCAGTACTTC. Translated: CASSFGYGEDYEQYF.

The chain combines TRBV5-1 with TRBJ2-1; D gene uncertain. Per germline, CDR1 SGHRS and CDR2 YFSETQ. CDR3 size: 16 residues. V shed 8 bases and J shed 7 bases, with 25 bases lying between them. CDR3 sequence: CASSLSLGSGWNEQFF. The DNA of the CDR3 is TGCGCCAGTAGTCTGAGTCTTGGGTCCGGTTGGAATGAGCAGTTCTTC.

For the CDR3, the DNA is TGTGCCAGCTCACCACCCGGACTAGCGGGAGTAGGTGAGCAGTTCTTC. The encoded protein is CASSPPGLAGVGEQFF. This chain joins TRBV18 and TRBJ2-1; 13 bases are shared with TRBD2. CDR1 KGHSH and CDR2 LQKENI come from the germline V gene. Germline trimming cut 0 bases from V and 9 bases from J; bases unmatched to any gene: 5. The CDR3 extends over 16 amino acids. The full variable domain, completed using reference TRBV18 and TRBJ2-1, is NAGVMQNPRHLVRRRGQEARLRCSPMKGHSHVYWYRQLPEEGLKFMVYLQKENIIDESGMPKERFSAEFPKEGPSILRIQQVVRGDSAAYFCASSPPGLAGVGEQFFGPGTRLTVL.

This CDR3 reads CASSLVTGGEQYF. The CDR3 DNA reads TGTGCCAGCAGCTTGGTAACTGGCGGCGAGCAGTACTTC. The chain joins TRBV5-6 to TRBJ2-7; D is unresolved. V was cut by 0 bases and J by 6 bases, with 10 bases left in between. The germline V gene has CDR1 SGHDT and CDR2 YYEEEE. The CDR3 is 13 amino acids. Full variable domain (outside the CDR3, taken from reference TRBV5-6 and TRBJ2-7): DAGVTQSPTHLIKTRGQQVTLRCSPKSGHDTVSWYQQALGQGPQFIFQYYEEEERQRGNFPDRFSGHQFPNYSSELNVNALLLGDSALYLCASSLVTGGEQYFGPGTRLTVT.

This chain links TRBV3-1 (or the pseudogene TRBV3-2) with TRBJ1-2; tentative D call: TRBD1 (6 bases). V gave up 1 base and J gave up 8 bases, with 14 bases separating them. This CDR3 comprises 14 residues. Germline V gene lookup returns CDR1 LGHDT and CDR2 YNNKEL (reference sequence). CDR3 region: CASSQGGGRPGYTF. The CDR3 DNA is TGTGCCAGCAGCCAAGGCGGGGGCCGTCCGGGCTACACCTTC.

The V gene is TRBV6-1, the J gene TRBJ2-2; no firm D call. Germline V CDR1 and CDR2: MNHNS, SASEGT. The CDR3 consists of 13 residues. The V gene lost 3 bases and the J gene lost 1 base, with 3 bases spanning the gap. The CDR3, as DNA: TGTGCCAGCAGTGATGGGAACACCGGGGAGCTGTTTTTT. Translation gives CASSDGNTGELFF.

This clone was counted once. The chain combines TRBV5-1 with TRBJ1-1; 9 bases agree with TRBD1. The CDR3 is made up of 16 amino acids. From germline, CDR1 is SGHRS and CDR2 YFSETQ. J gave up 2 bases and V 2 bases, and 7 bases lay outside the gene matches. CDR3 DNA sequence: TGCGCCAGCAGCTTAAGACAGGGGGACGAAAACACTGAAGCTTTCTTT. Its translation is CASSLRQGDENTEAFF.

This clone was seen more than once but under ten times. V and J are TRBV28 and TRBJ2-7, with 9 positions matching TRBD2. The CDR3 runs 15 residues. The V gene's germline CDR1 is MDHEN and CDR2 SYDVKM. V shed 6 bases, J shed 1 base, and the junction held 7 bases outside the gene matches. In DNA form, the CDR3 reads TGTGCCAGCAGCCCCCATAGCGGGAGTTCCTACGAGCAGTACTTC. The encoded protein is CASSPHSGSSYEQYF.

The V and J genes are TRBV6-5 and TRBJ1-5; D is possibly TRBD1 (6 bases). V lost 5 bases and J lost 5, with 13 bases in between. This CDR3 contains 14 residues. The germline V gene encodes CDR1 MNHEY and CDR2 SVGAGI. The CDR3: CASSSQGGYQPQHF. CDR3 nucleotides: TGTGCCAGCAGTAGCCAAGGGGGTTATCAGCCCCAGCATTTT.

This sequence joins TRBV27 and TRBJ2-3; 9 bases map to TRBD1. Per germline, CDR1 MNHEY and CDR2 SMNVEV (reference sequence). CDR3 length equals 17 residues. V dropped 5 bases and J dropped 5; count of bases not matched to a gene: 14. CDR3 protein: CASSPYHRGPSVDTQYF. The CDR3 nucleotides read TGTGCCAGCAGTCCGTATCACAGGGGGCCTTCTGTAGATACGCAGTATTTT.

In DNA, the CDR3 is TGTGCCAGCAGTGAGGGACAGATGTATGGCTACACCTTC. This encodes CASSEGQMYGYTF. The rearrangement joins TRBV6-2 or TRBV6-3 to TRBJ1-2; TRBD1 aligns across 7 bases. The junction had 5 bases not matched to a gene; V was cut back by 5 bases and J by 5 bases. Germline CDR1 is MNHEY and CDR2 is SVGEGT. This CDR3 is built from 13 residues.